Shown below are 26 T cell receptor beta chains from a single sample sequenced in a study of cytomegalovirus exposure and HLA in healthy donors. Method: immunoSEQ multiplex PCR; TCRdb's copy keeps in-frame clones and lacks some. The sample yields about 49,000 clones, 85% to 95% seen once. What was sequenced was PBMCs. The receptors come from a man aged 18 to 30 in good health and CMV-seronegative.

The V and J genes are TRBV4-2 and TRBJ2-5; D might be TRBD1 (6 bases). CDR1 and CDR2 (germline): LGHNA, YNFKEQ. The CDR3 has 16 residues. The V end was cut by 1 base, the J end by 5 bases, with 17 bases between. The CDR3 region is CASSQALTDGQETQYF. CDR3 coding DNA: TGTGCCAGCAGCCAAGCCCTCACGGATGGACAGGAGACCCAGTACTTC.

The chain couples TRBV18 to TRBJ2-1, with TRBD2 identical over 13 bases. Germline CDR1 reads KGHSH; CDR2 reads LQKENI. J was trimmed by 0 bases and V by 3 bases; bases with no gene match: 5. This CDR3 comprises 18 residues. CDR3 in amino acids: CASSPLTSGGSSYNEQFF. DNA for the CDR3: TGTGCCAGCTCACCCCTGACTAGCGGGGGGAGCTCCTACAATGAGCAGTTCTTC.

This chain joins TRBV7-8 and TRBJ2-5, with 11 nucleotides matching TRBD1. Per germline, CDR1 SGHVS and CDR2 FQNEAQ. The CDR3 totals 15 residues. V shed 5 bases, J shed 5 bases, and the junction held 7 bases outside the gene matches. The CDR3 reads CASSGGQGAGETQYF. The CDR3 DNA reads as TGTGCCAGCAGCGGAGGACAGGGGGCCGGGGAGACCCAGTACTTC.

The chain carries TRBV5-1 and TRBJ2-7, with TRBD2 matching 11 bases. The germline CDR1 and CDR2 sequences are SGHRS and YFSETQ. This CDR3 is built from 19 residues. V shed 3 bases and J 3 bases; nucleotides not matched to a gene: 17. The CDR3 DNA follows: TGCGCCAGCAGCTGGATCACTAGCGGGAGTAAATTCGGGAACTACGAGCAGTACTTC. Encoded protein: CASSWITSGSKFGNYEQYF.

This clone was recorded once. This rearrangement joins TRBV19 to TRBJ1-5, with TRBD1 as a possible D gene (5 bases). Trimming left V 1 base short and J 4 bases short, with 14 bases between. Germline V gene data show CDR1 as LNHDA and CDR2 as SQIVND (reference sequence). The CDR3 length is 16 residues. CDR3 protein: CASSIVAGRPNQPQHF. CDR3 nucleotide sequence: TGTGCCAGTAGTATAGTAGCAGGGCGCCCTAATCAGCCCCAGCATTTT. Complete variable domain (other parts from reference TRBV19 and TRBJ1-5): DGGITQSPKYLFRKEGQNVTLSCEQNLNHDAMYWYRQDPGQGLRLIYYSQIVNDFQKGDIAEGYSVSREKKESFPLTVTSAQKNPTAFYLCASSIVAGRPNQPQHFGDGTRLSIL.

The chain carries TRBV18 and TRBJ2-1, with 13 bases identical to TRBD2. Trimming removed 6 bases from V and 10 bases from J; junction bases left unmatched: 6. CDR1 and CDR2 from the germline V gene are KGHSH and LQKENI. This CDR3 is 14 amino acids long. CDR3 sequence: CASSPGLAGREQFF. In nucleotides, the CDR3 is TGTGCCAGCTCTCCGGGACTAGCGGGGAGAGAGCAGTTCTTC.

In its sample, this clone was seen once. CDR3 sequence (DNA): TGTGCCAGCAGCGCCGCAGGATTTCGCAATCAGCCCCAGCATTTT. This sequence encodes CASSAAGFRNQPQHF. The chain combines TRBV7-9 with TRBJ1-5; D uncertain. Trimming stripped 5 bases from V and 2 bases from J, with 13 bases between. Germline CDR1 SEHNR, CDR2 FQNEAQ (reference sequence). The CDR3 contains 15 residues.

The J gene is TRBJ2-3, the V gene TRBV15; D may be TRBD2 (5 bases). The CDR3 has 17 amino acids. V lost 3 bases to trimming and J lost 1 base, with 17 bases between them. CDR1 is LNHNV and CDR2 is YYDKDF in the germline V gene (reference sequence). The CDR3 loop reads CATSSGRREVGTDTQYF. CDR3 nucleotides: TGTGCCACCAGCAGCGGGCGTCGGGAAGTGGGCACAGATACGCAGTATTTT.

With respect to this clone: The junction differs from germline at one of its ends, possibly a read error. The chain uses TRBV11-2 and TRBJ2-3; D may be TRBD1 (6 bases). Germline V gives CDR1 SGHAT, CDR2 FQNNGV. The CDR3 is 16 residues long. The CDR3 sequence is CASTLVLQGITDTQYF. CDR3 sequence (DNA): TGTGCCAGCACCTTAGTCCTACAGGGAATCACAGATACGCAGTATTTT.

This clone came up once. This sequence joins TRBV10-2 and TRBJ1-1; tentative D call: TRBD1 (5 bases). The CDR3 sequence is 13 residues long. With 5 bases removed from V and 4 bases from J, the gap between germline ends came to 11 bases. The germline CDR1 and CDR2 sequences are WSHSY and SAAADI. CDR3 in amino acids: CASSPGFGTEAFF. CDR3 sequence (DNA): TGCGCCAGCAGTCCAGGGTTTGGCACTGAAGCTTTCTTT.

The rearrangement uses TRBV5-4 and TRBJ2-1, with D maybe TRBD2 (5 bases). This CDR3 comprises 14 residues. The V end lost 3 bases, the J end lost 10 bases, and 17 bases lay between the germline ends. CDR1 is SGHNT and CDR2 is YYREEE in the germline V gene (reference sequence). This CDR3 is CASSSAQLLGEQFF. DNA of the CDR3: TGTGCCAGCAGCTCCGCACAATTACTAGGGGAGCAGTTCTTC. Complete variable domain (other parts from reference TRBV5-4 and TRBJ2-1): ETGVTQSPTHLIKTRGQQVTLRCSSQSGHNTVSWYQQALGQGPQFIFQYYREEENGRGNFPPRFSGLQFPNYSSELNVNALELDDSALYLCASSSAQLLGEQFFGPGTRLTVL.

Here the CDR3 DNA reads TGTGCCAGCAGCCGACAGGGGAACACTGAAGCTTTCTTT. It yields the protein CASSRQGNTEAFF. This sequence joins TRBV7-9 and TRBJ1-1, with 7 bases fitting TRBD1. The V gene's germline CDR1 is SEHNR and CDR2 FQNEAQ (reference sequence). V dropped 5 bases and J dropped 1; count of bases not matched to a gene: 1. The CDR3 runs to 13 residues.

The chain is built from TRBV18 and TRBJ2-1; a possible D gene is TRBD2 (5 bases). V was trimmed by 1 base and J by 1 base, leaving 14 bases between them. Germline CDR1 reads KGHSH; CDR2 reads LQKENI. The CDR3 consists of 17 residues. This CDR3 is CASSPRALTGSYNEQFF. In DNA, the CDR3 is TGTGCCAGCTCACCACGGGCCCTCACGGGATCCTACAATGAGCAGTTCTTC.

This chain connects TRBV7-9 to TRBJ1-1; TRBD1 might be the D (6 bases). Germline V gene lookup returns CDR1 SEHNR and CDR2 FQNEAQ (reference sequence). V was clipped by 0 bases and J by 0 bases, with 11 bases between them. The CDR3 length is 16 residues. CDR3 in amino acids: CASSLAGGLMNTEAFF. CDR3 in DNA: TGTGCCAGCAGCTTAGCTGGGGGCCTTATGAACACTGAAGCTTTCTTT.

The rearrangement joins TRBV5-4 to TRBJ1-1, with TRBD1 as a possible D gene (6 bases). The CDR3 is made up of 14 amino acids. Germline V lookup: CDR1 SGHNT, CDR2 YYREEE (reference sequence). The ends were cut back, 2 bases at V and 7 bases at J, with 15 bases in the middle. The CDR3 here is CASSFYGGHDEAFF. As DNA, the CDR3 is TGTGCCAGCAGCTTTTACGGGGGGCATGATGAAGCTTTCTTT.

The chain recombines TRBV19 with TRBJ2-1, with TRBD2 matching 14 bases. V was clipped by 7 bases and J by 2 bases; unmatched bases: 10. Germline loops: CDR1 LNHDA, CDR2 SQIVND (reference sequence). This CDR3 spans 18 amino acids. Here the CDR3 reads CASNLGLAGESAYNEQFF. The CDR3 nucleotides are TGTGCCAGTAATTTGGGACTAGCGGGAGAGAGCGCCTACAATGAGCAGTTCTTC.

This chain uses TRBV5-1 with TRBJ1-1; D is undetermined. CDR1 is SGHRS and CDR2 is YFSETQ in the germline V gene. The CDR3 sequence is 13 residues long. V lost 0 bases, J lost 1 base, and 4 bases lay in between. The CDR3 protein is CASSLGENTEAFF. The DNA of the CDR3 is TGCGCCAGCAGCTTGGGCGAGAACACTGAAGCTTTCTTT.

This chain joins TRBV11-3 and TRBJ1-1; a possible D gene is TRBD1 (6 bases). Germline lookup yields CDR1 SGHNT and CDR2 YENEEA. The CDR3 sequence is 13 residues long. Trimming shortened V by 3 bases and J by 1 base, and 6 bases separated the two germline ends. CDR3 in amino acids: CASSLGQNTEAFF. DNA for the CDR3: TGTGCCAGCAGCTTGGGACAGAACACTGAAGCTTTCTTT.

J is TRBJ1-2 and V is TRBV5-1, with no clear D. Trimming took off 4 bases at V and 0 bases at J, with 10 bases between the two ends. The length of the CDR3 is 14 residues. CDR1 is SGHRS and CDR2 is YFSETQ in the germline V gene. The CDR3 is CASSPPTTNYGYTF. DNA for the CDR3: TGCGCCAGCAGCCCACCGACAACTAACTATGGCTACACCTTC.

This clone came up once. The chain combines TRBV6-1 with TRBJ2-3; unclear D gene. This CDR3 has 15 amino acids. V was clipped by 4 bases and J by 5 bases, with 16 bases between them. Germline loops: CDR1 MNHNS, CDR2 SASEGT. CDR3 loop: CASSVMERHGDTQYF. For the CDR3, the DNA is TGTGCCAGCAGTGTCATGGAGCGTCATGGAGATACGCAGTATTTT.

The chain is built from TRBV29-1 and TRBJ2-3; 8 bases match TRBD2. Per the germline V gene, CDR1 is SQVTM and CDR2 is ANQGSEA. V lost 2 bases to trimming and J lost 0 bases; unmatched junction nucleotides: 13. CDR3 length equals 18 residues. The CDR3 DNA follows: TGCAGCGTTGAAATGCGGCTAGCGGGTCGGGCGAGCACAGATACGCAGTATTTT. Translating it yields CSVEMRLAGRASTDTQYF.

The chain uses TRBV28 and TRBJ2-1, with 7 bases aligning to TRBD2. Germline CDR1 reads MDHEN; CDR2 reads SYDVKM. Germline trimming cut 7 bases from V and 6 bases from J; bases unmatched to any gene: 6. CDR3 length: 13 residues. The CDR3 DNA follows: TGTGCCAGCAAGCGGGATAGTATCAATGAGCAGTTCTTC. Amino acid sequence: CASKRDSINEQFF.

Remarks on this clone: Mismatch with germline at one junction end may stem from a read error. The CDR3 nucleotides read TGTGCCAGCAGTCCCAGAAGGACAGTCTCCCACGAGCAGTACTTC. Amino acids: CASSPRRTVSHEQYF. The chain joins TRBV28 to TRBJ2-7, with D possibly TRBD1 on 6 matching bases. CDR1 and CDR2 (germline): MDHEN, SYDVKM. There are 15 residues in the CDR3.

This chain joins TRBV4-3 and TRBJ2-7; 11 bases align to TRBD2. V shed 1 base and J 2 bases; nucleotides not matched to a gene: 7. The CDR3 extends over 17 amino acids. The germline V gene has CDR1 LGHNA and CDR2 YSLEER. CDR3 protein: CASSQGTSGSRPYEQYF. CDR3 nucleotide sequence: TGCGCCAGCAGCCAAGGTACTAGCGGGAGTCGTCCCTACGAGCAGTACTTC.

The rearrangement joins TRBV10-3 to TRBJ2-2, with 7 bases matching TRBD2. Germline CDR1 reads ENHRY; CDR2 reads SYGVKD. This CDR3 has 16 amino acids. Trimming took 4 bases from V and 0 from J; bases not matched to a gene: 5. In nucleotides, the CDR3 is TGTGCCATCAGTGGCCGACTAGCCTCGAACACCGGGGAGCTGTTTTTT. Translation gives CAISGRLASNTGELFF.

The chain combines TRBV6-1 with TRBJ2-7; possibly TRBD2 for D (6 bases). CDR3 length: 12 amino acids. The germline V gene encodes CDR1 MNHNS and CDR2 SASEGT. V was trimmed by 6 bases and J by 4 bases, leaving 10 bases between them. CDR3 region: CASRGLIYEQYF. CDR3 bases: TGTGCCAGCAGGGGACTTATATACGAGCAGTACTTC.